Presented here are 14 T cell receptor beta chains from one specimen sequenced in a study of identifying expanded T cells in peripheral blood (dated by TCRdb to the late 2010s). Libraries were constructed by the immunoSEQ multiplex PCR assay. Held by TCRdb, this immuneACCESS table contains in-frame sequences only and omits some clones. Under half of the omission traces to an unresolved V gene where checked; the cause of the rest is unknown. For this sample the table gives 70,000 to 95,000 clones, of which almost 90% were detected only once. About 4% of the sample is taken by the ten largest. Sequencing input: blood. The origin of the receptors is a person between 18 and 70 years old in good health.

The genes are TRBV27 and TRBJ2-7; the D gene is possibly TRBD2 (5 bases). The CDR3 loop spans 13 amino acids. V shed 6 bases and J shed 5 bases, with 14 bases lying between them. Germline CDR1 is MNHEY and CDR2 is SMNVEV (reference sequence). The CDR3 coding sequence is TGTGCCAGCAGCCCCCTCAAGAGGGACGAGCAGTACTTC. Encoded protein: CASSPLKRDEQYF.

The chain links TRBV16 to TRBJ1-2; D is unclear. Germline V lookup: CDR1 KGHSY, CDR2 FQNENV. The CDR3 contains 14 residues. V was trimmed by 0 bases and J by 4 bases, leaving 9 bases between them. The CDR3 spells CASSQSTGSYGYTF. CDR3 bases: TGTGCCAGCAGCCAATCGACCGGCAGCTATGGCTACACCTTC.

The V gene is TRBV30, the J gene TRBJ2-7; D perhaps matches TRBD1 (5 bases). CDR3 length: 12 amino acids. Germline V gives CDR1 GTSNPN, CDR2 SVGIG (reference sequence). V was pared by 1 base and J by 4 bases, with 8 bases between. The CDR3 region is CAWSGQGYEQYF. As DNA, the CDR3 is TGTGCCTGGAGTGGCCAGGGTTACGAGCAGTACTTC.

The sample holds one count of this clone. The CDR3 nucleotides read TGTGCCAGCAGGGAGCGGGGGCTATACAATGAGCAGTTCTTC. Encoded protein: CASRERGLYNEQFF. The gene calls are TRBV6-5 and TRBJ2-1, with 8 positions matching TRBD2. Germline lookup yields CDR1 MNHEY and CDR2 SVGAGI. This CDR3 is 14 amino acids long. The V segment lost 6 bases and the J segment 4 bases; nucleotides outside the gene matches: 5.

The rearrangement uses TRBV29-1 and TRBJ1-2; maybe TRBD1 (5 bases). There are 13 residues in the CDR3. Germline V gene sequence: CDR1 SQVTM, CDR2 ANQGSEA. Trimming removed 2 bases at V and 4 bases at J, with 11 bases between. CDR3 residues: CSVESRAFYGYTF. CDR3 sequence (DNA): TGCAGCGTTGAAAGCAGGGCTTTCTATGGCTACACCTTC.

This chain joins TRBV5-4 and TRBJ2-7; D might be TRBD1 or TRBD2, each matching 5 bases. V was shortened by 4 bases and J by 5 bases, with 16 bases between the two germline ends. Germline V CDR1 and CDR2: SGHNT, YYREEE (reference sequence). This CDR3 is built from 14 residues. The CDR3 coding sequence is TGTGCCAGCAGCGAGGGGCCCGGGGCCGACGAGCAGTACTTC. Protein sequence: CASSEGPGADEQYF.

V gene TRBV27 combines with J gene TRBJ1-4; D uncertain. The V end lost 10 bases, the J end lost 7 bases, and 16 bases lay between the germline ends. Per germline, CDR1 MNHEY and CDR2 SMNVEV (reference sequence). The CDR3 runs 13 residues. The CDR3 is CATSPGVGEKLFF. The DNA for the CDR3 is TGTGCCACCTCTCCGGGAGTCGGTGAAAAACTGTTTTTT.

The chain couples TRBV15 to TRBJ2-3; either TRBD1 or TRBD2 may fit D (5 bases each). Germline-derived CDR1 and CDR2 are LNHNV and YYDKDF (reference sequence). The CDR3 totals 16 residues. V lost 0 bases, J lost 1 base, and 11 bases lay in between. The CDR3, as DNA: TGTGCCACCAGCAGAGATGGGGGAATCGGCACAGATACGCAGTATTTT. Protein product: CATSRDGGIGTDTQYF.

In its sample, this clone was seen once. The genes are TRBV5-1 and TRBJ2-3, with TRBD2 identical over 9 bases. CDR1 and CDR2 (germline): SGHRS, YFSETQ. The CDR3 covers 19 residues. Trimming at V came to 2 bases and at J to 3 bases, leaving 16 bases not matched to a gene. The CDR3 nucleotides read TGCGCCAGCAGCTTCGAGGGTAGCGGGAGCTTACAACGAACAGATACGCAGTATTTT. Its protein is CASSFEGSGSLQRTDTQYF.

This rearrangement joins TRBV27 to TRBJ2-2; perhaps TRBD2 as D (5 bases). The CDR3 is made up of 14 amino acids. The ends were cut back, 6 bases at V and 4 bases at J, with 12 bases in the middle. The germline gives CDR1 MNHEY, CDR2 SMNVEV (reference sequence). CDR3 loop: CASRRTAGTGELFF. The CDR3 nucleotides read TGTGCCAGCAGACGGACTGCGGGCACCGGGGAGCTGTTTTTT.

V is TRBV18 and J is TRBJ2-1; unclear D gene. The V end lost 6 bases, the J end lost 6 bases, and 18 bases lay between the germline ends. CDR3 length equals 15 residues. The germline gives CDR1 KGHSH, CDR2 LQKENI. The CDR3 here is CASSPSPPGRNEQFF. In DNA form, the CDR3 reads TGTGCCAGCTCCCCAAGCCCCCCGGGCCGCAATGAGCAGTTCTTC.

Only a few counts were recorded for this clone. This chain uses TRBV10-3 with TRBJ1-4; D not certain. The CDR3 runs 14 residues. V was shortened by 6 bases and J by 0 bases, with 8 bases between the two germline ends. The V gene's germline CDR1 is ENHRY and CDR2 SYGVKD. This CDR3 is CAISESATNEKLFF. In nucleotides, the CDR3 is TGTGCCATCAGCGAATCTGCAACTAATGAAAAACTGTTTTTT.

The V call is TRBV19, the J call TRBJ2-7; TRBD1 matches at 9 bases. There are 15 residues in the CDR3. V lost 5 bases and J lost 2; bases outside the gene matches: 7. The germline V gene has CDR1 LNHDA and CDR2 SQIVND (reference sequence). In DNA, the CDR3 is TGTGCCAGTAGTGAAGACAGGGGGGGAACCTACGAGCAGTACTTC. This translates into CASSEDRGGTYEQYF.

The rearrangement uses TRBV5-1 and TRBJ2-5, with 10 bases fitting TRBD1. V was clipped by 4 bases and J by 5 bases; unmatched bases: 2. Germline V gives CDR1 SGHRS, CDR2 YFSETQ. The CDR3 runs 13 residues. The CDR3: CASSVGQGETQYF. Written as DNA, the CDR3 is TGCGCCAGCAGCGTGGGACAGGGGGAGACCCAGTACTTC.